This T cell receptor beta chain was sequenced in a study of chemoradiotherapy in HPV16-positive cancers. Overall study results and limits: The functional HPV-specific definition rests on just a couple of HPV16-positive patients. Candidate HPV-specific clones and E7-related TCR motifs grew in tumor during treatment. In HPV16-positive patients, HPV-responsive T-cell expansion tracked better recurrence-free survival.

Repeated repertoire sampling spanned the course of chemoradiotherapy. This clone was seen more than once but under ten times. The antigen is undetermined. Using immunoSEQ multiplex PCR, the repertoire was profiled, and TCRdb retains in-frame clones only, with some absent. Of 6,500 to 9,000 clones listed, approximately 80% are singletons. V shed 4 bases and J shed 3 bases, with 13 bases lying between them. The germline V gene encodes CDR1 SGHRS and CDR2 YFSETQ. CDR3 length: 15 residues. The sequence was obtained from a human donor with HPV-associated anogenital cancer. V is TRBV5-1 and J is TRBJ1-4; D is ambiguous. The sample in question was tumor tissue, obtained from a patient who underwent chemoradiotherapy. The CDR3 region is CASSATQAANEKLFF. CDR3 sequence (DNA): TGCGCCAGCAGCGCAACTCAGGCTGCTAATGAAAAACTGTTTTTT.